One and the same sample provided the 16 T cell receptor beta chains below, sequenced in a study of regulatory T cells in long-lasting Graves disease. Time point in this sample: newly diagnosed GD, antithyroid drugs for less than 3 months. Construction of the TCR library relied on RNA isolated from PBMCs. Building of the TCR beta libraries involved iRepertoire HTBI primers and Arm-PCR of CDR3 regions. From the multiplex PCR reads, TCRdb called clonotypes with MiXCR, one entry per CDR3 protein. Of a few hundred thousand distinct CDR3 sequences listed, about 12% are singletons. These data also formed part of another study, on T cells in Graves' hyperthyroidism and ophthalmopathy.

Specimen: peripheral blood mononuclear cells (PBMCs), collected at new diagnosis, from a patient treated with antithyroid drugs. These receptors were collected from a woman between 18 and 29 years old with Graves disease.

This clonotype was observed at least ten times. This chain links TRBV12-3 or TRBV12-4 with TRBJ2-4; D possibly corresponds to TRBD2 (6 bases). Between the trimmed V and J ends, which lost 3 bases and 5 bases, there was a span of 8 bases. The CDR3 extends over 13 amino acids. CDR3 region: CASSFGGENIQYF. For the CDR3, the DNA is TGTGCCAGCAGTTTCGGAGGGGAAAACATTCAGTACTTC.

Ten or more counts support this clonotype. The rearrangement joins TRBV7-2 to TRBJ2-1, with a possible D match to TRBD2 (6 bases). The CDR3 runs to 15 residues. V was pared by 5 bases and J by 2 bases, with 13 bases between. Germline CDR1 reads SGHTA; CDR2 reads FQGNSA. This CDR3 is CASSPPGEPYNEQFF. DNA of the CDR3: TGTGCCAGCAGCCCCCCGGGGGAGCCCTACAATGAGCAGTTCTTC.

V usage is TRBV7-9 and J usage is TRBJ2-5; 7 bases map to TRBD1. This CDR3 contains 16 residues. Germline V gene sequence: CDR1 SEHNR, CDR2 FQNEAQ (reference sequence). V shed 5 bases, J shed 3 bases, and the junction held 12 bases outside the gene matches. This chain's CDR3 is CASSLREGGSEETQYF. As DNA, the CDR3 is TGTGCCAGCAGCCTCCGCGAAGGGGGCTCGGAAGAGACCCAGTACTTC.

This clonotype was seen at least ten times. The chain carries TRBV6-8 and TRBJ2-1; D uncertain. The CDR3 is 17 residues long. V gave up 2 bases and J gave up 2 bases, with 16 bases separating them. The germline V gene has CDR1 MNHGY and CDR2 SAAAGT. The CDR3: CASSYPAVRSPYNEQFF. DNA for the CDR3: TGTGCCAGCAGTTACCCGGCGGTGAGGAGTCCCTACAATGAGCAGTTCTTC.

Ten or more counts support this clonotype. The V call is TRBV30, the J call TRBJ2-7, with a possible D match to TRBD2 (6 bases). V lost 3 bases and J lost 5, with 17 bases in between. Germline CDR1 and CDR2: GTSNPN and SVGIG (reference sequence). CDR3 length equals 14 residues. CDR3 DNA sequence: TGTGCCTGGAGCTGGGGGAGGATACGCGACGAGCAGTACTTC. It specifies CAWSWGRIRDEQYF. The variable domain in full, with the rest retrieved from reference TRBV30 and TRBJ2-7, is SQTIHQWPATLVQPVGSPLSLECTVEGTSNPNLYWYRQAAGRGLQLLFYSVGIGQISSEVPQNLSASRPQDRQFILSSKKLLLSDSGFYLCAWSWGRIRDEQYFGPGTRLTVT.

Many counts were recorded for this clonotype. The CDR3 loop reads CASSANQGWNTEAFF. The CDR3 DNA reads as TGTGCCAGTAGTGCCAACCAGGGATGGAACACTGAAGCTTTCTTT. The V gene is TRBV19, the J gene TRBJ1-1; D might be TRBD1 (5 bases). The CDR3 has 15 residues. The ends were cut back, 5 bases at V and 1 base at J, with 14 bases in the middle. The germline V gene has CDR1 LNHDA and CDR2 SQIVND (reference sequence).

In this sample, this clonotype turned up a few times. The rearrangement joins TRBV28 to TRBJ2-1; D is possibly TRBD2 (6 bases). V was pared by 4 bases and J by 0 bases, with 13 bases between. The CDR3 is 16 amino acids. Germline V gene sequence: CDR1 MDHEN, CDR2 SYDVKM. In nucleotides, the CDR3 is TGTGCCAGCAGTTCCATGCTAGCGCCCTCCTACAATGAGCAGTTCTTC. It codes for CASSSMLAPSYNEQFF.

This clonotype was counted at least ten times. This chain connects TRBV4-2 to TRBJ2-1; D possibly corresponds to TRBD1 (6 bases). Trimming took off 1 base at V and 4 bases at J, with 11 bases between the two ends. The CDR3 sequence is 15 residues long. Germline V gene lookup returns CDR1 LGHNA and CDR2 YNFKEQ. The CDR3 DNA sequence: TGTGCCAGCAGCCAAGTACAGGGCGTATACAATGAGCAGTTCTTC. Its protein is CASSQVQGVYNEQFF.

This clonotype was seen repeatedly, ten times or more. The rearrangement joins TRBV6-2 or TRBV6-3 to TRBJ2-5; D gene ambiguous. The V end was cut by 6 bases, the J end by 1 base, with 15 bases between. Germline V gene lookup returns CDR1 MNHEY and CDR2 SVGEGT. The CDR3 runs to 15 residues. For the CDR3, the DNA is TGTGCCAGCAGGGCCGGGCCCACAAGCCAAGAGACCCAGTACTTC. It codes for CASRAGPTSQETQYF.

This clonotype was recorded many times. CDR3 amino acids: CSVRPSGSYEQYF. In DNA, the CDR3 is TGCAGCGTTCGCCCTAGCGGATCCTACGAGCAGTACTTC. The rearrangement joins TRBV29-1 to TRBJ2-7; 7 bases map to TRBD2. Trimming took 5 bases from V and 1 from J; bases not matched to a gene: 5. CDR3 size: 13 residues. Germline CDR1 reads SQVTM; CDR2 reads ANQGSEA.

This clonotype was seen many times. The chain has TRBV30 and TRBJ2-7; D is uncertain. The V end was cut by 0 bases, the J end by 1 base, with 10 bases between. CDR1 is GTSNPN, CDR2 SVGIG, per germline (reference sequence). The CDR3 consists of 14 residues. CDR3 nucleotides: TGTGCCTGGAGTGTACTTAGGATATCCTACGAGCAGTACTTC. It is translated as CAWSVLRISYEQYF.

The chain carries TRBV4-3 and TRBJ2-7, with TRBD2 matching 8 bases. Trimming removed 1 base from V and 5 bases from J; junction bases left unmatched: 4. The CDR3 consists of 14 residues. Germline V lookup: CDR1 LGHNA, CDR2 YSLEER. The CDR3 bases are TGCGCCAGCAGCCAAGGGAGCGGGAGCAACGAGCAGTACTTC. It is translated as CASSQGSGSNEQYF.

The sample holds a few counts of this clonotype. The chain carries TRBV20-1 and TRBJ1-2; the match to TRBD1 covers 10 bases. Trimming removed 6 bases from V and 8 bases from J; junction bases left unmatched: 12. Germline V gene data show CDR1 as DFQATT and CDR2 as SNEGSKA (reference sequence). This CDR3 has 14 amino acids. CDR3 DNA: TGCAGTGCCCCCCGGACAGGGGGTGAAGGAGGCTACACCTTC. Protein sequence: CSAPRTGGEGGYTF.

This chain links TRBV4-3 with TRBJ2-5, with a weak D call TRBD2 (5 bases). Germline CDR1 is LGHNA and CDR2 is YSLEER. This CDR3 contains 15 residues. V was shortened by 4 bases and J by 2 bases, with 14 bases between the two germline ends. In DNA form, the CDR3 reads TGCGCCAGCAGCCCTCGTCCGGGGTTACAAGAGACCCAGTACTTC. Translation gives CASSPRPGLQETQYF.

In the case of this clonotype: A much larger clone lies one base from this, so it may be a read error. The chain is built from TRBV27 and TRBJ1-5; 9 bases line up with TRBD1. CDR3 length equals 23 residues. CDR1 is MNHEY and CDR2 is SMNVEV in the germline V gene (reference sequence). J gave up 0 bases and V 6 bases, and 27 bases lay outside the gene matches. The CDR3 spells CASRSNPGQGKSATWLSNQPQHF. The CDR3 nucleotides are TGTGCCAGCAGGTCAAATCCGGGACAGGGAAAGTCGGCGACGTGGCTTAGCAATCAGCCCCAGCATTTT.

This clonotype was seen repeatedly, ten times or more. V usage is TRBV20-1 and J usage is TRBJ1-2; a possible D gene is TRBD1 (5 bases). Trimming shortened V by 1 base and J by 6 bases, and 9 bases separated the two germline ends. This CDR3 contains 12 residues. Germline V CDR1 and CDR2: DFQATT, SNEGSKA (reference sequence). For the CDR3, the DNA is TGCAGTGCTAGAGTGGTAGGGGATGGCTACACCTTC. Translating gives CSARVVGDGYTF.